This T cell receptor beta chain was observed in a study of T-cell reconstitution after alpha-beta-depleted transplantation in children. It was with unique molecular identifiers that the TCRbeta library was prepared. TCRdb reanalysed the PCR reads using MiXCR and keeps one entry per CDR3 protein. The sample carries just under 550,000 distinct CDR3 sequences, approximately 16% recorded once. The CDR3 is 16 residues long. Germline assignment: CDR1 WSHSY and CDR2 SAAADI. V dropped 2 bases and J dropped 0 bases, with 10 bases sitting between them. The origin of this receptor is a human donor who donated a stem cell graft to a child with acute lymphoblastic leukemia. The material was PBMCs from the stem cell graft donor, obtained from the stem cell graft. This chain uses TRBV10-2 with TRBJ1-4; D is unresolved. The CDR3 here is CASSERAYATNEKLFF. The CDR3 coding sequence is TGCGCCAGCAGTGAGAGGGCCTATGCAACTAATGAAAAACTGTTTTTT.